A single sample gave rise to the 18 T cell receptor beta chains below, sequenced in a study of human T cells and chemical hapten exposure. The time point is: patch test 1, 2 weeks after DPC sensitization. As to treatment: therapeutic diphenylcyclopropenone sensitization with weekly scalp DPC. TCRdb fed the RACE reads into MiXCR, producing one record per CDR3 protein. The data contain approximately 400,000 distinct CDR3 sequences, around 5% of them singletons. The source material was whole blood, sampled in connection with sensitization to the hapten diphenylcyclopropenone (DPC). These receptors came from a woman in her forties or fifties with alopecia areata. Some clones in this sample may be carry-over from other donors' samples.

This clonotype was found a few times. The V and J genes are TRBV12-3 or TRBV12-4 and TRBJ1-3; 7 bases are shared with TRBD1. This CDR3 has 18 amino acids. The V segment lost 6 bases and the J segment 0 bases; nucleotides outside the gene matches: 14. CDR3: CASRPRQGGIISGNTIYF. The CDR3 DNA sequence: TGTGCCAGCAGGCCAAGACAGGGAGGCATAATCTCTGGAAACACCATATATTTT.

This clonotype was counted ten times or more. Mismatch with germline at one junction end may stem from a read error. The chain is built from TRBV7-9 and TRBJ1-1; 10 nucleotides line up with TRBD1. This CDR3 has 13 amino acids. Germline V CDR1 and CDR2: SEHNR, FQNEAQ (reference sequence). The CDR3 region has the DNA TGTGCCAGCAGCTCCCTGTGGGACAGGGGCCTCCTCTTT. Amino acids: CASSSLWDRGLLF.

Many counts were recorded for this clonotype. The CDR3 region has the DNA TGTGCCAGCAGACCGACAGGCTGGAAGAATGAGCAGTTCTTC. Translated, it gives CASRPTGWKNEQFF. This sequence joins TRBV12-3 or TRBV12-4 and TRBJ2-1; a possible D gene is TRBD1 (6 bases). The CDR3 extends over 14 amino acids. V was clipped by 6 bases and J by 7 bases, with 16 bases between them.

The gene calls are TRBV20-1 and TRBJ2-3; unclear D gene. Germline CDR1 reads DFQATT; CDR2 reads SNEGSKA (reference sequence). Trimming cost V 5 bases and J 2 bases, with 17 bases left between them. The CDR3 has 15 residues. CDR3 protein: CSAPALVGNTDTQYF. The CDR3 DNA reads TGCAGTGCTCCCGCCTTGGTGGGGAACACAGATACGCAGTATTTT.

This clonotype was recorded a few times. The genes are TRBV15 and TRBJ2-7, with 9 bases lining up with TRBD1. Germline lookup yields CDR1 LNHNV and CDR2 YYDKDF (reference sequence). J gave up 6 bases and V 3 bases, and 9 bases lay outside the gene matches. The CDR3 has 15 amino acids. CDR3 sequence reads: CATSREQGALGEQYF. The CDR3 bases are TGTGCCACCAGCAGGGAACAGGGGGCGCTGGGCGAGCAGTACTTC. The variable domain in full, completed from reference TRBV15 and TRBJ2-7, reads DAMVIQNPRYQVTQFGKPVTLSCSQTLNHNVMYWYQQKSSQAPKLLFHYYDKDFNNEADTPDNFQSRRPNTSFCFLDIRSPGLGDTAMYLCATSREQGALGEQYFGPGTRLTVT.

The chain has TRBV5-1 and TRBJ1-1; D unclear. The V gene lost 4 bases and the J gene lost 1 base, with 11 bases spanning the gap. Germline CDR1 and CDR2: SGHRS and YFSETQ. The CDR3 has 14 residues. CDR3: CASSPWETNTEAFF. CDR3 nucleotides: TGCGCCAGCAGCCCTTGGGAGACGAACACTGAAGCTTTCTTT.

This chain uses TRBV4-3 with TRBJ2-7, with TRBD2 matching 11 bases. The ends lost 4 bases at V and 2 bases at J; junction bases unmatched: 7. Germline V gene lookup returns CDR1 LGHNA and CDR2 YSLEER. CDR3 length: 16 residues. CDR3 loop: CASSPGTSGGAYEQYF. Here the CDR3 DNA reads TGCGCCAGCAGCCCCGGGACTAGCGGAGGGGCCTACGAGCAGTACTTC.

This clonotype has ten or more counts. The V and J genes are TRBV29-1 and TRBJ1-4, with 7 bases fitting TRBD1. Per germline, CDR1 SQVTM and CDR2 ANQGSEA. J was trimmed by 0 bases and V by 5 bases; bases with no gene match: 9. This CDR3 spans 16 amino acids. The chain's CDR3 is CSVSGTALTTNEKLFF. Here the CDR3 DNA reads TGCAGCGTTTCCGGGACAGCCTTAACAACTAATGAAAAACTGTTTTTT.

This clonotype came up a few times. The genes are TRBV6-2 or TRBV6-3 and TRBJ2-3; D is unresolved. The CDR3 has 11 residues. V was trimmed by 7 bases and J by 4 bases, leaving 6 bases between them. Germline lookup yields CDR1 MNHEY and CDR2 SVGEGT. The CDR3 DNA sequence: TGTGCCAGCACGTTCGCAGATACGCAGTATTTT. It codes for CASTFADTQYF.

This clonotype was observed at least ten times. The chain's CDR3 is CASSFPRTSGTLNYEQYF. The CDR3 DNA reads TGTGCCAGCAGTTTCCCCCGGACTAGCGGGACTCTTAACTACGAGCAGTACTTC. The chain carries TRBV28 and TRBJ2-7; 12 positions match TRBD2. J was trimmed by 3 bases and V by 3 bases; bases with no gene match: 12. Germline-derived CDR1 and CDR2 are MDHEN and SYDVKM. The CDR3 totals 18 residues.

This clonotype was detected many times. The chain links TRBV7-6 to TRBJ1-1; possibly TRBD1 for D (5 bases). Trimming stripped 3 bases from V and 7 bases from J, with 18 bases between. CDR1 is SGHVS and CDR2 is FNYEAQ in the germline V gene. The CDR3 extends over 15 amino acids. The chain's CDR3 is CASSFRFTGRNEAFF. The CDR3 DNA sequence: TGTGCCAGCAGCTTTAGGTTTACGGGGCGTAATGAAGCTTTCTTT. Complete variable domain (other parts from reference TRBV7-6 and TRBJ1-1): GAGVSQSPRYKVTKRGQDVALRCDPISGHVSLYWYRQALGQGPEFLTYFNYEAQQDKSGLPNDRFSAERPEGSISTLTIQRTEQRDSAMYRCASSFRFTGRNEAFFGQGTRLTVV.

At least ten counts were recorded for this clonotype. The genes are TRBV12-3 or TRBV12-4 and TRBJ2-7; D is unresolved. The CDR3 extends over 15 amino acids. V was pared by 1 base and J by 0 bases, with 10 bases between. CDR3 sequence reads: CASSLGLESSYEQYF. CDR3 nucleotides: TGTGCCAGCAGTTTAGGGCTAGAGAGCTCCTACGAGCAGTACTTC.

This chain uses TRBV27 with TRBJ2-3, with D perhaps TRBD1 or TRBD2 (5 bases each). Germline CDR1 and CDR2: MNHEY and SMNVEV (reference sequence). The CDR3 sequence is 16 residues long. The V gene lost 8 bases and the J gene lost 1 base, with 19 bases spanning the gap. This CDR3 is CASGPDMGVRTDTQYF. In nucleotides, the CDR3 is TGTGCCAGCGGACCCGACATGGGGGTACGCACAGATACGCAGTATTTT.

This clonotype was observed at least ten times. The J gene is TRBJ2-1, the V gene TRBV20-1; 11 nucleotides match TRBD2. Germline V gene data show CDR1 as DFQATT and CDR2 as SNEGSKA (reference sequence). V gave up 0 bases and J gave up 8 bases; unmatched junction bases: 3. The CDR3 extends over 14 amino acids. CDR3 sequence: CSARDRLAGYEQFF. The CDR3 bases are TGCAGTGCTAGAGATCGACTAGCGGGGTATGAGCAGTTCTTC.

The table lists this clonotype with many counts. V usage is TRBV12-3 or TRBV12-4 and J usage is TRBJ1-3; D is undetermined. The CDR3 contains 16 residues. V shed 3 bases and J shed 4 bases, with 16 bases lying between them. CDR3 sequence reads: CASSFRVGSLGNTIYF. DNA of the CDR3: TGTGCCAGCAGTTTTCGTGTCGGCAGCCTAGGAAACACCATATATTTT.

Only a few counts were recorded for this clonotype. The V and J genes are TRBV6-4 and TRBJ2-7; TRBD1 matches at 7 bases. Germline loops: CDR1 MRHNA, CDR2 SNTAGT. This CDR3 is 13 amino acids long. Trimming at V came to 9 bases and at J to 0 bases, leaving 5 bases not matched to a gene. CDR3 loop: CARGQCYSYEQYF. For the CDR3, the DNA is TGTGCCAGGGGACAGTGCTACTCCTACGAGCAGTACTTC.

This clonotype showed up many times. The chain employs TRBV29-1 and TRBJ1-2; 8 nucleotides align to TRBD1. The junction had 10 bases not matched to a gene; V was cut back by 3 bases and J by 7 bases. The CDR3 covers 14 residues. CDR1 is SQVTM, CDR2 ANQGSEA, per germline. The chain's CDR3 is CSVDFRGRLAGYTF. In DNA, the CDR3 is TGCAGCGTTGACTTCAGGGGGCGTTTAGCTGGCTACACCTTC.

At least ten counts were recorded for this clonotype. The chain joins TRBV12-3 or TRBV12-4 to TRBJ2-7, with D uncertain. The CDR3 extends over 13 amino acids. The V end lost 5 bases, the J end lost 2 bases, and 10 bases lay between the germline ends. CDR3 residues: CASSDHRAYEQYF. DNA of the CDR3: TGTGCCAGCAGTGACCATAGGGCCTACGAGCAGTACTTC.